The present T cell receptor beta chain was sequenced within a study of identical twins. Germline-derived CDR1 and CDR2 are SEHNR and FQNEAQ (reference sequence). Trimming cost V 5 bases and J 4 bases, with 14 bases left between them. The CDR3 consists of 14 residues. TCRdb ran MiXCR on the 5' RACE reads and lists one entry per CDR3 protein. The data show about 720,000 distinct CDR3 sequences, over 15% seen once. The data also belong to a second study, concerning T cells expressing NK-cell markers.

The receptor was derived from a woman in her late teens or twenties in good health. J is TRBJ1-2 and V is TRBV7-9, with D possibly TRBD1 on 5 matching bases. The material sequenced was PBMCs. The CDR3 coding sequence is TGTGCCAGCAGCCGGGACGGACGAATCTATGGCTACACCTTC. Protein: CASSRDGRIYGYTF.